These 25 T cell receptor beta chains were all obtained from the same sample, sequenced in a study of OX40 agonist ivuxolimab in advanced cancers. TCRdb's table, derived via immunoSEQ multiplex PCR, lists solely in-frame clones and lacks some. The sample shows under 35,000 clones, roughly 80% of them seen only once. The starting material was CD4+ or CD8+ T cells sorted from blood, obtained in a trial of the OX40 agonist ivuxolimab. The receptors derive from an adult with an advanced solid tumor such as melanoma, head and neck, liver or kidney cancer.

The rearrangement links TRBV7-9 to TRBJ2-7; tentatively, D is TRBD2 (5 bases). The ends were cut back, 3 bases at V and 4 bases at J, with 13 bases in the middle. CDR1 is SEHNR, CDR2 FQNEAQ, per germline (reference sequence). This CDR3 contains 14 residues. CDR3 residues: CASSFNGVGYEQYF. CDR3 nucleotides: TGTGCCAGCAGCTTCAACGGGGTTGGATACGAGCAGTACTTC.

V gene TRBV6-1 combines with J gene TRBJ2-2; D ambiguous. Trimming shortened V by 6 bases and J by 6 bases, and 14 bases separated the two germline ends. Germline values: CDR1 MNHNS, CDR2 SASEGT. The CDR3 runs to 14 residues. The CDR3 reads CASRPISFPGELFF. CDR3 DNA sequence: TGTGCCAGCAGGCCCATTTCTTTTCCCGGGGAGCTGTTTTTT.

For the CDR3, the DNA is TGTGCCAGCAGTTTGAGGCAGGGGGCGCTAGGATATGGCTACACCTTC. Translating gives CASSLRQGALGYGYTF. The chain uses TRBV28 and TRBJ1-2; 8 positions agree with TRBD1. CDR3 length equals 16 residues. Germline lookup yields CDR1 MDHEN and CDR2 SYDVKM. Trimming cost V 3 bases and J 5 bases; bases outside gene matches: 11.

CDR3 amino acids: CASSALAGSYEQYF. The CDR3 DNA is TGTGCCAGCAGCGCACTAGCGGGGAGCTACGAGCAGTACTTC. The chain links TRBV5-6 to TRBJ2-7; 10 bases fit TRBD2. With 4 bases clipped from V and 3 bases from J, the junction kept 4 bases outside the gene matches. CDR1 and CDR2 from the germline V gene are SGHDT and YYEEEE. The CDR3 consists of 14 residues.

The chain links TRBV23-1 to TRBJ2-1; D unclear. TRBV23-1 is noted as an ORF with a role that remains uncertain. The CDR3 runs to 18 residues. Trimming took off 1 base at V and 5 bases at J, with 21 bases between the two ends. For the CDR3, the DNA is TGCGCCAGCAGTCAATGGGCTCCCCCCTCAGAGGCACACAATGAGCAGTTCTTC. It specifies CASSQWAPPSEAHNEQFF.

This clone was counted a single time. The rearrangement uses TRBV6-5 and TRBJ1-5, with TRBD1 as a possible D gene (6 bases). Trimming left V 2 bases short and J 1 base short, with 9 bases between. Germline V gene sequence: CDR1 MNHEY, CDR2 SVGAGI. This CDR3 has 15 residues. The CDR3 DNA reads as TGTGCCAGCAGTTACACCAGGGGCAGCAATCAGCCCCAGCATTTT. Translated: CASSYTRGSNQPQHF.

The rearrangement joins TRBV28 to TRBJ1-4; D possibly corresponds to TRBD1 (6 bases). V was cut by 3 bases and J by 7 bases, with 15 bases left in between. Germline CDR1 MDHEN, CDR2 SYDVKM. The CDR3 contains 15 residues. The CDR3 DNA reads TGTGCCAGCAGTTTCCGGGGGGCGGTAGGTGAAAAACTGTTTTTT. Translated: CASSFRGAVGEKLFF.

This chain joins TRBV5-1 and TRBJ1-1; D remains ambiguous. V lost 3 bases to trimming and J lost 3 bases, with 6 bases between them. The CDR3 spans 12 residues. Looked up from germline, CDR1 is SGHRS and CDR2 is YFSETQ. CDR3 DNA: TGCGCCAGCAGCTACTATGACACTGAAGCTTTCTTT. Encoded protein: CASSYYDTEAFF.

This sequence joins TRBV18 and TRBJ2-1; D is uncertain. Trimming stripped 0 bases from V and 7 bases from J, with 7 bases between. The length of the CDR3 is 13 residues. CDR1 and CDR2 (germline): KGHSH, LQKENI. The CDR3 is CASSPPDRNEQFF. For the CDR3, the DNA is TGTGCCAGCTCACCACCGGATCGTAATGAGCAGTTCTTC. The full variable domain, its missing parts supplied by reference TRBV18 and TRBJ2-1, is NAGVMQNPRHLVRRRGQEARLRCSPMKGHSHVYWYRQLPEEGLKFMVYLQKENIIDESGMPKERFSAEFPKEGPSILRIQQVVRGDSAAYFCASSPPDRNEQFFGPGTRLTVL.

The genes are TRBV9 and TRBJ2-4; weak D call: TRBD1 (6 bases). There are 17 residues in the CDR3. V was shortened by 4 bases and J by 2 bases, with 19 bases between the two germline ends. Per the germline V gene, CDR1 is SGDLS and CDR2 is YYNGEE. The CDR3 DNA is TGTGCCAGCAGCCCCGTGGGGGCTAGCAGCACCAAAAACATTCAGTACTTC. Amino acid sequence: CASSPVGASSTKNIQYF. The full variable domain, completed using reference TRBV9 and TRBJ2-4, is DSGVTQTPKHLITATGQRVTLRCSPRSGDLSVYWYQQSLDQGLQFLIQYYNGEERAKGNILERFSAQQFPDLHSELNLSSLELGDSALYFCASSPVGASSTKNIQYFGAGTRLSVL.

The CDR3 here is CASSFRGNTEAFF. In DNA form, the CDR3 reads TGCGCCAGCAGCTTTAGAGGGAACACTGAAGCTTTCTTT. This chain uses TRBV5-1 with TRBJ1-1; D gene ambiguous. Germline CDR1 reads SGHRS; CDR2 reads YFSETQ. The CDR3 is made up of 13 amino acids. V lost 2 bases, J lost 1 base, and 6 bases lay in between.

This chain links TRBV7-9 with TRBJ2-3; D remains ambiguous. CDR1 and CDR2 from the germline V gene are SEHNR and FQNEAQ (reference sequence). V was clipped by 1 base and J by 0 bases, with 8 bases between them. The CDR3 covers 15 residues. This CDR3 is CASSLGVGSTDTQYF. As DNA, the CDR3 is TGTGCCAGCAGCTTAGGCGTGGGTAGCACAGATACGCAGTATTTT.

This clone was observed a few times. V and J are TRBV5-5 and TRBJ2-7; perhaps TRBD1 as D (5 bases). The germline V gene has CDR1 SGHKS and CDR2 YYEKEE (reference sequence). The CDR3 contains 16 residues. V lost 1 base and J lost 0, with 14 bases in between. CDR3 bases: TGTGCCAGCAGCTTGTTTTTGGGGCAGAGCTCCTACGAGCAGTACTTC. Encoded protein: CASSLFLGQSSYEQYF.

The J gene is TRBJ2-7, the V gene TRBV11-2; D perhaps matches TRBD1 (6 bases). Per germline, CDR1 SGHAT and CDR2 FQNNGV. Trimming left V 1 base short and J 1 base short, with 8 bases between. This CDR3 is 14 amino acids long. CDR3 amino acids: CASSLATGSYEQYF. CDR3 DNA: TGTGCCAGCAGCTTAGCTACAGGGTCCTACGAGCAGTACTTC.

The chain couples TRBV7-9 to TRBJ2-3; tentative D call: TRBD1 (5 bases). Germline V gene lookup returns CDR1 SEHNR and CDR2 FQNEAQ (reference sequence). This CDR3 contains 11 residues. V shed 6 bases and J shed 10 bases, with 11 bases lying between them. CDR3 sequence (DNA): TGTGCCAGCAGACAGGACGGGTCGCAGTATTTT. This translates into CASRQDGSQYF.

This CDR3 reads CASSPGTMKAGQPQHF. As DNA, the CDR3 is TGTGCCAGCAGTCCCGGGACAATGAAAGCAGGTCAGCCCCAGCATTTT. The chain employs TRBV27 and TRBJ1-5; TRBD1 is a possible D gene (6 bases). The CDR3 sequence is 16 residues long. V lost 5 bases, J lost 6 bases, and 20 bases lay in between. The germline V gene encodes CDR1 MNHEY and CDR2 SMNVEV (reference sequence).

V usage is TRBV5-1 and J usage is TRBJ2-5; 9 bases line up with TRBD1. Gene TRBJ2-7 matches the end of the DNA better, so the J call may be wrong. The germline CDR1 and CDR2 sequences are SGHRS and YFSETQ. The CDR3 extends over 15 amino acids. CDR3 in DNA: TGCGCCAGCAGCTTGGGGGACAGGGTTGTTCGCGAGCAGTACTTC. Translating gives CASSLGDRVVREQYF.

J is TRBJ2-7 and V is TRBV7-2, with 8 bases identical to TRBD1. The CDR3 contains 14 residues. Germline CDR1 SGHTA, CDR2 FQGNSA. V shed 4 bases and J 1 base; nucleotides not matched to a gene: 3. The CDR3 loop is CASSWTGRSYEQYF. In DNA, the CDR3 is TGTGCCAGCAGCTGGACAGGGCGATCCTACGAGCAGTACTTC.

This chain links TRBV28 with TRBJ2-7; D is perhaps TRBD2 (8 bases). CDR1 is MDHEN and CDR2 is SYDVKM in the germline V gene. CDR3 length equals 20 residues. V lost 3 bases and J 1 base, leaving 28 bases between the germline ends. The DNA for the CDR3 is TGTGCCAGCAGTTTGACCCTGACAGGGAATTTCAGCGGGAGATCCTACGAGCAGTACTTC. It yields the protein CASSLTLTGNFSGRSYEQYF. The complete variable domain, with remaining parts taken from reference TRBV28 and TRBJ2-7, reads DVKVTQSSRYLVKRTGEKVFLECVQDMDHENMFWYRQDPGLGLRLIYFSYDVKMKEKGDIPEGYSVSREKKERFSLILESASTNQTSMYLCASSLTLTGNFSGRSYEQYFGPGTRLTVT.

Only one count was recorded for this clone. The chain uses TRBV7-2 and TRBJ2-5, with 8 positions matching TRBD2. Matching the DNA end better, TRBJ2-7 makes the J call doubtful. The germline gives CDR1 SGHTA, CDR2 FQGNSA. This CDR3 is built from 14 residues. As DNA, the CDR3 is TGTGCCAGCAGCTCAGCCACTAGCGGCTACGAGCAGTACTTC. Its protein is CASSSATSGYEQYF.

About this clone itself: Within the sample, other DNA sequences also encode this same CDR3. The rearrangement joins TRBV18 to TRBJ2-7; D uncertain. The CDR3 runs 12 residues. V lost 3 bases and J lost 4, with 7 bases in between. CDR1 KGHSH and CDR2 LQKENI come from the germline V gene. The CDR3 nucleotides are TGTGCCAGCTCACCCTCCTCATACGAGCAGTACTTC. Translation gives CASSPSSYEQYF.

The chain joins TRBV6-6 to TRBJ1-6; D might be TRBD1 (5 bases). The CDR3 totals 13 residues. The V end was cut by 6 bases, the J end by 7 bases, with 10 bases between. Germline values: CDR1 MNHNY, CDR2 SVGAGI (reference sequence). In DNA, the CDR3 is TGTGCCAGCAGCCCCGGGACGAATTCACCCCTCCACTTT. Amino acid sequence: CASSPGTNSPLHF.

The chain joins TRBV6-6 to TRBJ2-7; the D is unclear. CDR1 is MNHNY, CDR2 SVGAGI, per germline (reference sequence). V gave up 0 bases and J gave up 0 bases, with 6 bases separating them. This CDR3 is built from 14 residues. CDR3 sequence: CASSYSLTSYEQYF. CDR3 DNA: TGTGCCAGCAGTTACTCTCTGACCTCCTACGAGCAGTACTTC.

The chain carries TRBV10-3 and TRBJ2-3, with a possible D match to TRBD1 (6 bases). The CDR3 is 15 residues long. Between the trimmed V and J ends, which lost 4 bases and 1 base, there was a span of 12 bases. Germline values: CDR1 ENHRY, CDR2 SYGVKD. CDR3 DNA: TGTGCCATCAGTGTAGGCAGGGGAGGCACAGATACGCAGTATTTT. Amino acids: CAISVGRGGTDTQYF.

Concerning this clone itself: This CDR3 is also generated by other DNA sequences in the sample. The chain has TRBV18 and TRBJ1-1; D not certain. Trimming took 3 bases from V and 1 from J, leaving 6 bases between them. Germline values: CDR1 KGHSH, CDR2 LQKENI. This CDR3 spans 13 amino acids. The CDR3 sequence: CASSPGQNTEAFF. The CDR3 region has the DNA TGTGCCAGCTCACCGGGCCAGAACACTGAAGCTTTCTTT.